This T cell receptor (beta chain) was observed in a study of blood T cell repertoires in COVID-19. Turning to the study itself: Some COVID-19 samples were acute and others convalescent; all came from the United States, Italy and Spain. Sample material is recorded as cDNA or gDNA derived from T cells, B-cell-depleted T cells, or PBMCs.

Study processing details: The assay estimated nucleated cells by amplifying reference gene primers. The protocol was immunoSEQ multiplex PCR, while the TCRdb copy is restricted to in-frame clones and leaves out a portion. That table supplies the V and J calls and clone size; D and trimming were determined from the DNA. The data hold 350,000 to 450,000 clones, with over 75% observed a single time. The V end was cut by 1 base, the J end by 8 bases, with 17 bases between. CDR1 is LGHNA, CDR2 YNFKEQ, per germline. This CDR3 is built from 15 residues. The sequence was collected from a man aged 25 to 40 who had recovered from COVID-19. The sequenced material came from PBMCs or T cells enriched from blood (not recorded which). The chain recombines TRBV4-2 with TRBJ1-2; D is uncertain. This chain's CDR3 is CASSQVDPEAAGYTF. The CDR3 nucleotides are TGTGCCAGCAGCCAAGTTGATCCGGAGGCAGCAGGCTACACCTTC.